What follows describes a single T cell receptor beta chain. Its antigen specificity is not known. Nothing much larger sits one base from this clone, and base qualities are not available. This record comes from a study of metastatic and nonmetastatic thyroid tumors (dated by TCRdb to 2018 to 2021). Regarding the study in general: Repertoires from peripheral blood and from tumor or nodule tissue samples of malignant and benign thyroid patients were compared.

To prepare the library, PCR was applied. Sequencing was carried out with an Illumina HiSeq 4000. High-throughput sequencing was used to profile the CDR3 region of the TCR beta-chain in every patient. Processing in the source paper ran as follows. The researchers built a classifier to tell apart papillary thyroid cancer patients with distant metastasis, based on CDR3 differences among clinicopathological groups. The Shannon index was used to measure repertoire diversity, and the Morisita-Horn index was used to measure how similar tumor and blood repertoires were. TCRdb reanalyzed the raw reads on its own, using fastp at Q25 for trimming and MiXCR for clone calling, and kept in-frame beta chains. Here the V and J calls rest on TCRdb's processing, not on the authors' analysis. Recorded for this sample are 16,000 or so clones; 20% to 25% of them occurred a single time. The ten largest clonotypes hold around an eighth of the sample.

The CDR3 spans 13 residues, from the cysteine through the phenylalanine. Solely the CDR3 DNA is kept, with 39 bases framed from the first base. The germline V gene yields SGHNT for CDR1 and YENEEA for CDR2. V and J lose 1 base and 5 bases, and a span of 8 bases separates them. None of the patients had been given any treatment before thyroid surgery. The study retrospectively analysed patient clinical samples collected from the early 2010s to the late 2010s using T-cell receptor beta sequencing. General conclusions and limits of the study: In both blood and tumor samples, malignant tumors were reported to have significantly higher TCR beta diversity than benign nodules.

The sample consisted of tumor tissue. The chain uses TRBV11-3 and TRBJ2-5, with no D gene named confidently. The TCR was taken from a male donor with papillary thyroid cancer or a benign thyroid nodule (not recorded which). Some clones in this sample may be carry-over from other donors' samples. The sequenced DNA: TGTGCCAGCAGCTTAGTCTGGTACGAGACCCAGTACTTC. This encodes CASSLVWYETQYF.